This T cell receptor beta chain was captured in a study of graft-versus-host responses after intestinal transplantation. Study background: All recipients were transplanted with multivisceral, liver-intestinal, or isolated intestinal grafts. Every recipient had anti-thymocyte globulin induction and 2 to 3 years of tacrolimus plus steroids.

The CDR3 is 14 amino acids. Germline V lookup: CDR1 MDHEN, CDR2 SYDVKM. V gave up 5 bases and J gave up 5 bases; unmatched junction bases: 8. Study-wide results and caveats: HvG clone declines early post-transplant were associated with peak circulating GvH levels. GvH clones detected in recipient marrow included some appearing first in ileum or blood.

The repertoire was sequenced with immunoSEQ multiplex PCR; TCRdb's copy has only in-frame clones and lacks some. This sample yields about 88,000 clones, of which around 90% are seen a single time; about 0.34% belongs to the top ten. To note about this clone: Its antigen is unknown.

The clonotype originates from a human donor who was the organ donor for an intestinal transplant. The sequencing here drew on unstimulated CD4+ T cells sorted from spleen or lymph node cells, taken before transplant. This chain links TRBV28 with TRBJ1-2, with 7 bases identical to TRBD1. Written as DNA, the CDR3 is TGTGCCAGCAGTCAGCCGGGACAGATTTATGGCTACACCTTC. This codes for CASSQPGQIYGYTF.